The clone carrying this TCR beta chain was detected ten times or more. Antigen unknown. The sample comes from a study of regulatory T cells in long-lasting Graves disease. Findings and caveats of the study: Thyroid tissue was not sampled; only peripheral blood was.

Time point specified: newly diagnosed GD, antithyroid drugs for less than 3 months. Researchers made the TCR library from RNA that was extracted from PBMCs. The J segment lost 2 bases and the V segment lost 6 bases, leaving 8 bases of the junction unmatched. The CDR3 spans 15 residues. The V gene's germline CDR1 is MNHNS and CDR2 SASEGT. The TCR beta library used iRepertoire HTBI primers with Arm-PCR amplification of CDR3. TCRdb used MiXCR to reprocess the multiplex PCR reads, holding one entry per CDR3 protein. Of 250,000 or so distinct CDR3 sequences in the sample, 20% were seen once. This receptor was identified in a female donor with Graves disease. The source material was peripheral blood mononuclear cells (PBMCs), sampled at new diagnosis, from a patient treated with antithyroid drugs. The rearrangement joins TRBV6-1 to TRBJ2-5, with 8 bases fitting TRBD1. CDR3 nucleotides: TGTGCCAGCAGCGCCGGACAGGGAGGACAAGAGACCCAGTACTTC. Protein sequence: CASSAGQGGQETQYF.